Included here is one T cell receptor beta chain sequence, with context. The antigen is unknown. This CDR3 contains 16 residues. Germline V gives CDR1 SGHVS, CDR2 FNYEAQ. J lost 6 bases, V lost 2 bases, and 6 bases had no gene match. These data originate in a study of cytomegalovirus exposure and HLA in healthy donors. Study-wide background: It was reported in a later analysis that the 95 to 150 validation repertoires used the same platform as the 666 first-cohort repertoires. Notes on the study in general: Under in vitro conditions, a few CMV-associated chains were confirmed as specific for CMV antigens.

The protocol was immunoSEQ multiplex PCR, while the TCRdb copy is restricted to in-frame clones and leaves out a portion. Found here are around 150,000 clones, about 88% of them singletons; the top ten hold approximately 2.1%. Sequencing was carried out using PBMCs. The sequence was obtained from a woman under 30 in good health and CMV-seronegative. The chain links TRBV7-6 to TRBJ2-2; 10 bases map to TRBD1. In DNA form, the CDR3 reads TGTGCCAGCAGCTTAACGCGGGGACAGGGGTCCGGGGAGCTGTTTTTT. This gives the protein CASSLTRGQGSGELFF.